Listed below are T cell receptor beta chains from one sample, sequenced in a study of T cell changes during pregnancy in multiple sclerosis. TCRdb's copy holds only in-frame clones and misses some; the assay was immunoSEQ multiplex PCR. The table lists more than 95,000 clones, roughly 92% of them singletons, with around 0.92% in the top ten. Sample: peripheral blood, taken after pregnancy. The receptors stem from a female donor with multiple sclerosis, enrolled in a pregnancy study. The CDR3 runs from the conserved cysteine through the conserved F or W. D genes are given only for firm matches. A row's size may be missing; if present it is once, few, many or a size class.

>TRBV28|TRBJ1-1|NA|NA|13
TGTGCCAGCAGTTTTGGCCAGAACACTGAAGCTTTCTTT
CASSFGQNTEAFF
>TRBV2|TRBJ1-1|NA|NA|14
TGTGCCAGCTTAACAGAACACAAGAACACTGAAGCTTTCTTT
CASLTEHKNTEAFF
>TRBV20-1|TRBJ2-1|NA|once|11
TGCAGTGCTCGGGTCCTTTATGAGCAGTTCTTC
CSARVLYEQFF
>TRBV27|TRBJ2-6|NA|NA|15
TGTGCCAGCAGTTTTGCCAGGGCAGGGGCCAACGTCCTGACTTTC
CASSFARAGANVLTF
>TRBV5-1|TRBJ2-3|NA|NA|14
TGCGCCAGCAGCACGGGAGCGCTCACAGATACGCAGTATTTT
CASSTGALTDTQYF
>TRBV11-2|TRBJ2-2|NA|NA|16
TGTGCCAGCAGCTTAGCTGGGGGCCTGGGGACCGGGGAGCTGTTTTTT
CASSLAGGLGTGELFF
>TRBV10-3|TRBJ2-2|NA|NA|14
TGTGCCATCAATGGCGGGGAGAACACCGGGGAGCTGTTTTTT
CAINGGENTGELFF
>TRBV10-2|TRBJ1-1|TRBD1|NA|14
TGCGCCAGCAGCCGAGGACAGGCTAACACTGAAGCTTTCTTT
CASSRGQANTEAFF
>TRBV10-3|TRBJ2-3|TRBD1|NA|15
TGTGCCATCAGGCCCCCCAGGGGGACCTCGGATACGCAGTATTTT
CAIRPPRGTSDTQYF
>TRBV9|TRBJ2-2|NA|NA|14
TGTGCCAGCAGCGTCCGGGACTCCACCGGGGAGCTGTTTTTT
CASSVRDSTGELFF
>TRBV6-6|TRBJ1-2|NA|NA|12
TGTGCCAGCAGTTACGGGGTCGACTACTACACCTTC
CASSYGVDYYTF
>TRBV7-7|TRBJ2-5|TRBD2|NA|17
TGTGCCAGCAGCTCACAAAGACAGCGGGGGTACCCCGAGACCCAGTACTTC
CASSSQRQRGYPETQYF
>TRBV6-5|TRBJ2-2|TRBD1|NA|12
TGTGCCATCACAGGGGGCACCGGGGAGCTGTTTTTT
CAITGGTGELFF
>TRBV27|TRBJ2-2|NA|NA|14
TGTGCCAGCCGTGTGGGGGCGAGCACCGGGGAGCTGTTTTTT
CASRVGASTGELFF
>TRBV28|TRBJ2-7|TRBD1|NA|15
TGTGCCAGCAGCACCCTATCGACAGGGATTGACGAGCAGTACTTC
CASSTLSTGIDEQYF
>TRBV6-5|TRBJ2-1|TRBD2|NA|15
TGTGCCAGCAGGAGGCTAGCGGGAGGCGTGAATGAGCAGTTCTTC
CASRRLAGGVNEQFF
>TRBV6-5|TRBJ1-1|TRBD1|NA|14
TGTGCCAGCAGTTATTCCCCAGGGGGCACTGAAGCTTTCTTT
CASSYSPGGTEAFF
>TRBV4-2|TRBJ2-7|TRBD1|NA|16
TGTGCCAGCAGCCAAGACGGGACAGGGATTTCCTACGAGCAGTACTTC
CASSQDGTGISYEQYF
>TRBV6-6|TRBJ1-5|TRBD1|NA|15
TGTGCCAGCAGTTCACCACAGGGGGGCAATCAGCCCCAGCATTTT
CASSSPQGGNQPQHF
>TRBV13|TRBJ2-4|NA|NA|15
TGTGCCAGCAGCCTCCGTCCCCTGGCCAAAAACATTCAGTACTTC
CASSLRPLAKNIQYF
>TRBV12-5|TRBJ2-7|NA|NA|15
TGTGCTAGTGGTTTGGCCCTACAGGTAACTGAGGAGCAGTACTTC
CASGLALQVTEEQYF
>TRBV4-1|TRBJ1-5|NA|NA|14
TGCGCCAGCAGTCGGACAGATAGCAATCAGCCCCAGCATTTT
CASSRTDSNQPQHF
>TRBV6-1|TRBJ1-2|NA|NA|13
TGTGCCAGCATCCGGCAGGCGGGCTATGGCTACACCTTC
CASIRQAGYGYTF
>TRBV30|TRBJ1-2|NA|NA|14
TGTGCCTCCTCCGGTGAGCGTTCTAACTATGGCTACACCTTC
CASSGERSNYGYTF
>TRBV7-2|TRBJ2-3|TRBD2|NA|15
TGTGCCAGCAGCTTAGGACTAGCTTCCACAGATACGCAGTATTTT
CASSLGLASTDTQYF
>TRBV30|TRBJ2-7|NA|NA|10
TGTGCCTGGAGCAGGGCAGAGCAGTACTTC
CAWSRAEQYF
>TRBV15|TRBJ2-5|NA|NA|15
TGTGCCACCAGCGTCCGGGACTGGTACCAAGAGACCCAGTACTTC
CATSVRDWYQETQYF
>TRBV6-6|TRBJ2-7|NA|NA|13
TGTGCCAGCAGTTACTCCGCGGGCGCCGAGCAGTACTTC
CASSYSAGAEQYF
>TRBV25-1|TRBJ2-2|NA|NA|12
TGTGCCAGCGGACAAGGAGAGGGGGAGCTGTTTTTT
CASGQGEGELFF
>TRBV4-2|TRBJ1-6|NA|NA|15
TGTGCCAGCAGCCAAGATGGCGGGACGAATTCACCCCTCCACTTT
CASSQDGGTNSPLHF
>TRBV7-9|TRBJ2-2|NA|once|12
TGTGCCAGCAGCTTGAAGCGAGGGGAGCTGTTTTTT
CASSLKRGELFF
>TRBV7-2|TRBJ2-5|TRBD2|NA|17
TGTGCCAGCAGCTTAGCGCTTAGCGGGGGAATCCAAGAGACCCAGTACTTC
CASSLALSGGIQETQYF
>TRBV27|TRBJ1-2|NA|NA|13
TGTGCCAGCAGTTTGTCTACTCGGGATGGCTACACCTTC
CASSLSTRDGYTF
>TRBV2|TRBJ2-7|TRBD1|NA|13
TGTGCCAGCAACCGGGACAGCACCTACGAGCAGTACTTC
CASNRDSTYEQYF
>TRBV7-9|TRBJ1-5|TRBD1|NA|15
TGTGCCAGCAGCCCACCAGGGGGGAGCAATCAGCCCCAGCATTTT
CASSPPGGSNQPQHF
>TRBV2|TRBJ2-7|NA|NA|16
TGTGCCAGCAGGGATAGGAACGCGGGGAACCCCTACGAGCAGTACTTC
CASRDRNAGNPYEQYF
>TRBV6-1|TRBJ2-6|TRBD1|NA|14
TGTGCCAGCAACGACAGGGCCGGGGCCAACGTCCTGACTTTC
CASNDRAGANVLTF
>TRBV5-1|TRBJ2-5|NA|NA|15
TGCGCCAGCAGTCGTGCCGGGACACCGCAAGAGACCCAGTACTTC
CASSRAGTPQETQYF